A single sample gave rise to the 24 T cell receptor beta chains below, sequenced in a study of PD-1 blockade in classical Hodgkin lymphoma. TCRdb keeps only in-frame clones here, not all; method: immunoSEQ multiplex PCR. The sample holds tens of thousands of clones, 75% to 85% seen once. All patients experienced relapse after autologous stem cell transplantation, and brentuximab vedotin exposure was variable. Sequencing used peripheral blood mononuclear cells (PBMCs), obtained at baseline. The origin of the receptors is a human donor with classical Hodgkin lymphoma.

The chain recombines TRBV6-1 with TRBJ1-4, with 7 bases identical to TRBD1. CDR1 and CDR2 from the germline V gene are MNHNS and SASEGT. The V segment lost 1 base and the J segment 5 bases; nucleotides outside the gene matches: 10. The CDR3 is made up of 17 amino acids. CDR3 sequence (DNA): TGTGCCAGCAGTGAAGAGGGCTGGGGGACAGAAAATGAAAAACTGTTTTTT. This encodes CASSEEGWGTENEKLFF.

Remarks on this clone: The germline gene is not matched at one end of the junction; a read error may be the cause. The chain has TRBV18 and TRBJ2-7; weak D call: TRBD1 (7 bases). The germline V gene has CDR1 KGHSH and CDR2 LQKENI. This CDR3 is built from 17 residues. In DNA form, the CDR3 reads TGTGCCAGCTCCCCACTCTCAGGGGGGATCGGCTCCCACGAGCAGTACTTC. It yields the protein CASSPLSGGIGSHEQYF.

The chain couples TRBV2 to TRBJ1-5; tentative D call: TRBD1 (5 bases). The V end was cut by 7 bases, the J end by 0 bases, with 7 bases between. This CDR3 is 13 amino acids long. Germline CDR1 and CDR2: SNHLY and FYNNEI. The CDR3 protein is CASKGDSNQPQHF. As DNA, the CDR3 is TGTGCCAGCAAAGGGGATAGCAATCAGCCCCAGCATTTT.

The chain uses TRBV2 and TRBJ1-1; tentative D call: TRBD1 (6 bases). The CDR3 runs to 15 residues. The germline V and J ends were trimmed by 6 bases and 2 bases, with 16 bases remaining between them. Germline CDR1 SNHLY, CDR2 FYNNEI. CDR3 in DNA: TGTGCCAGCAGGACTCGTAGGGGGGATAACACTGAAGCTTTCTTT. This sequence encodes CASRTRRGDNTEAFF.

The chain carries TRBV30 and TRBJ1-1; 9 positions match TRBD1. Germline V gene sequence: CDR1 GTSNPN, CDR2 SVGIG (reference sequence). Trimming at V came to 3 bases and at J to 4 bases, leaving 3 bases not matched to a gene. The CDR3 spans 13 residues. In DNA, the CDR3 is TGTGCCTGGAGGCGGACAGGGGCCACTGAAGCTTTCTTT. This translates into CAWRRTGATEAFF.

The chain's CDR3 is CASRYRDIGNSPLHF. The CDR3 DNA reads TGTGCCAGCAGGTACCGGGACATAGGGAATTCACCCCTCCACTTT. V is TRBV28 and J is TRBJ1-6; tentative D call: TRBD1 (6 bases). V lost 6 bases and J 7 bases, leaving 16 bases between the germline ends. From germline, CDR1 is MDHEN and CDR2 SYDVKM. The CDR3 loop spans 15 amino acids.

In this sample, this clone turned up once. This chain joins TRBV29-1 and TRBJ1-2, with 9 bases matching TRBD1. Losses at the gene ends were 3 bases for V and 8 bases for J; bases not matched to a gene: 4. This CDR3 spans 12 amino acids. Germline V gene sequence: CDR1 SQVTM, CDR2 ANQGSEA. The CDR3 sequence is CSVDRTGEGYTF. CDR3 bases: TGCAGCGTTGACCGGACAGGGGAAGGCTACACCTTC. Complete variable domain (other parts from reference TRBV29-1 and TRBJ1-2): SAVISQKPSRDICQRGTSLTIQCQVDSQVTMMFWYRQQPGQSLTLIATANQGSEATYESGFVIDKFPISRPNLTFSTLTVSNMSPEDSSIYLCSVDRTGEGYTFGSGTRLTVV.

The count of this clone is one. The DNA for the CDR3 is TGTGCCGGAGGGACAGGGGGGTGGGGTGAGCAGTTCTTC. Its translation: CAGGTGGWGEQFF. The genes are TRBV2 and TRBJ2-1, with 11 bases matching TRBD1. Germline values: CDR1 SNHLY, CDR2 FYNNEI. The CDR3 is made up of 13 amino acids. The junction had 9 bases not matched to a gene; V was cut back by 11 bases and J by 9 bases. The entire variable domain, with the rest obtained from reference TRBV2 and TRBJ2-1, is as follows: EPEVTQTPSHQVTQMGQEVILRCVPISNHLYFYWYRQILGQKVEFLVSFYNNEISEKSEIFDDQFSVERPDGSNFTLKIRSTKLEDSAMYFCAGGTGGWGEQFFGPGTRLTVL.

This clone was detected once. This chain joins TRBV20-1 and TRBJ2-5; no clear D. Germline V gene sequence: CDR1 DFQATT, CDR2 SNEGSKA (reference sequence). The CDR3 spans 10 residues. Trimming pared 2 bases from V and 5 bases from J, leaving 3 bases between. CDR3 DNA sequence: TGCAGTGCTAGAAGGGAGACCCAGTACTTC. Protein: CSARRETQYF.

This clone was counted a single time. The CDR3 nucleotides are TGTGCCAGCAGCTTGGGACTCTTCAATCAGCCCCAGCATTTT. Translation: CASSLGLFNQPQHF. The rearrangement uses TRBV11-2 and TRBJ1-5, with D perhaps TRBD1 (5 bases). The V gene's germline CDR1 is SGHAT and CDR2 FQNNGV. Trimming pared 3 bases from V and 3 bases from J, leaving 9 bases between. The length of the CDR3 is 14 residues.

The chain joins TRBV29-1 to TRBJ2-4; unclear D gene. CDR3 length: 13 amino acids. The V gene's germline CDR1 is SQVTM and CDR2 ANQGSEA. V dropped 0 bases and J dropped 0 bases, with 3 bases sitting between them. The CDR3 sequence: CSVEEGAKNIQYF. CDR3 DNA sequence: TGCAGCGTTGAAGAGGGAGCCAAAAACATTCAGTACTTC.

This clone appeared a single time. The chain carries TRBV4-2 and TRBJ1-2, with unresolved D. Trimming shortened V by 0 bases and J by 5 bases, and 13 bases separated the two germline ends. Germline assignment: CDR1 LGHNA and CDR2 YNFKEQ. This CDR3 region has 15 residues. For the CDR3, the DNA is TGTGCCAGCAGCCAAGATCGAGGAGGGCCATATGGCTACACCTTC. Protein: CASSQDRGGPYGYTF.

V is TRBV18 and J is TRBJ2-7; 7 nucleotides agree with TRBD1. The CDR3 consists of 12 residues. Germline loops: CDR1 KGHSH, CDR2 LQKENI. V was clipped by 4 bases and J by 5 bases; unmatched bases: 2. The CDR3 sequence: CASSRTGHEQYF. The CDR3 DNA is TGTGCCAGCTCACGGACAGGCCACGAGCAGTACTTC.

Remarks on this clone: Other DNA sequences from this sample encode an identical CDR3 as well. The rearrangement joins TRBV19 to TRBJ2-5; 7 bases fit TRBD2. Per the germline V gene, CDR1 is LNHDA and CDR2 is SQIVND (reference sequence). This CDR3 comprises 14 residues. The V and J ends lost 4 bases and 1 base, in that order; junction bases with no gene match: 3. The CDR3 protein is CASSTLAGQETQYF. In nucleotides, the CDR3 is TGTGCCAGTAGTACCTTAGCGGGCCAAGAGACCCAGTACTTC.

V gene TRBV19 combines with J gene TRBJ2-2; D call uncertain. V shed 7 bases and J shed 2 bases, with 2 bases lying between them. The CDR3 extends over 11 amino acids. Germline CDR1 is LNHDA and CDR2 is SQIVND (reference sequence). DNA for the CDR3: TGTGCCAGTACCAACACCGGGGAGCTGTTTTTT. This codes for CASTNTGELFF.

The rearrangement links TRBV7-2 to TRBJ2-7; TRBD1 is a possible D gene (7 bases). The CDR3 extends over 13 amino acids. Trimming cost V 7 bases and J 4 bases, with 14 bases left between them. Germline CDR1 is SGHTA and CDR2 is FQGNSA. The CDR3 here is CASIPPGGYEQYF. The CDR3 coding sequence is TGTGCCAGCATCCCGCCAGGGGGGTACGAGCAGTACTTC.

This rearrangement joins TRBV11-3 to TRBJ1-1; possible D gene TRBD1, 5 bases. The CDR3 totals 13 residues. V was clipped by 4 bases and J by 1 base, with 7 bases between them. The germline CDR1 and CDR2 sequences are SGHNT and YENEEA. This CDR3 is CASSYTGNTEAFF. The DNA for the CDR3 is TGTGCCAGCAGCTACACAGGGAACACTGAAGCTTTCTTT.

The chain employs TRBV27 and TRBJ1-1; no definite D call. The CDR3 loop spans 10 amino acids. The germline V gene encodes CDR1 MNHEY and CDR2 SMNVEV (reference sequence). V was cut by 4 bases and J by 6 bases, with 3 bases left in between. DNA of the CDR3: TGTGCCAGCAGTTCATCTGAAGCTTTCTTT. Translating it yields CASSSSEAFF.

The chain combines TRBV6-5 with TRBJ1-1; 8 bases agree with TRBD1. Germline CDR1 MNHEY, CDR2 SVGAGI. The V segment lost 6 bases and the J segment 1 base; nucleotides outside the gene matches: 7. CDR3 length: 15 amino acids. The CDR3 nucleotides read TGTGCCAGCAGGACCAGGGGGCGGGGGAACACTGAAGCTTTCTTT. Translated, it gives CASRTRGRGNTEAFF.

In the case of this clone: In the same sample, other DNA sequences code for this CDR3. The genes are TRBV2 and TRBJ2-5; D is perhaps TRBD1 or TRBD2 (5 bases each). V was cut by 4 bases and J by 4 bases, with 7 bases left in between. Germline-derived CDR1 and CDR2 are SNHLY and FYNNEI. The CDR3 covers 12 residues. CDR3 DNA sequence: TGTGCCAGCAGTGGAGGGGCAGAGACCCAGTACTTC. It codes for CASSGGAETQYF.

The V and J genes are TRBV11-1 and TRBJ2-1, with TRBD2 identical over 8 bases. Germline V gives CDR1 SGHAT, CDR2 FQDESV (reference sequence). The CDR3 is 16 residues long. V trimming: 1 base; J trimming: 2 bases; junction bases outside the gene matches: 4. CDR3 DNA: TGTGCCAGCAGCTTAGTGGGCGGGGGGCCCTACAATGAGCAGTTCTTC. Translation: CASSLVGGGPYNEQFF.

The V call is TRBV18, the J call TRBJ2-3; D might be TRBD2 (6 bases). V dropped 3 bases and J dropped 3 bases, with 13 bases sitting between them. The CDR3 runs 15 residues. Germline values: CDR1 KGHSH, CDR2 LQKENI. CDR3 in DNA: TGTGCCAGCTCACCTAGTCGGGGGTGGACAGATACGCAGTATTTT. Protein sequence: CASSPSRGWTDTQYF.

This chain joins TRBV9 and TRBJ2-1; 11 positions agree with TRBD2. V lost 2 bases, J lost 4 bases, and 2 bases stayed unmatched. The CDR3 loop spans 15 amino acids. Germline V lookup: CDR1 SGDLS, CDR2 YYNGEE. The CDR3 DNA reads TGTGCCAGCAGCGTTAGCGGGGGGGGGTACAATGAGCAGTTCTTC. It is translated as CASSVSGGGYNEQFF.

With respect to this clone: Other DNA sequences in the sample encode the same CDR3. This sequence joins TRBV2 and TRBJ2-5; 12 bases line up with TRBD1. Germline CDR1 and CDR2: SNHLY and FYNNEI. J gave up 9 bases and V 6 bases, and 14 bases lay outside the gene matches. The CDR3 runs to 16 residues. CDR3 protein: CASSKGLTGQGASQYF. The CDR3 bases are TGTGCCAGCAGCAAAGGGTTAACGGGACAGGGGGCTTCCCAGTACTTC.